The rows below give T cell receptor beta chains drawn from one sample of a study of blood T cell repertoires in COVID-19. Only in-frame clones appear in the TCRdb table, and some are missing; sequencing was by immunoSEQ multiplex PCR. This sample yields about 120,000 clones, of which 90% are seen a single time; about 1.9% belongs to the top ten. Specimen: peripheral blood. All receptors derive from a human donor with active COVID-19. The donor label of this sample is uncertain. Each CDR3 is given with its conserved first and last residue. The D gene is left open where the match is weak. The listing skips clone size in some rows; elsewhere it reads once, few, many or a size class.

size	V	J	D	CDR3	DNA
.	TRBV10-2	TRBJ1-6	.	CASSESPGLPLHF	TGCGCCAGCAGTGAGTCCCCCGGGTTACCCCTCCACTTT
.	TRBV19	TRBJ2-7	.	CASSIEDSFSYEQYF	TGTGCCAGTAGTATAGAGGACAGCTTTTCCTACGAGCAGTACTTC
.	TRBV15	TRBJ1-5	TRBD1	CATSTGQGKQPQHF	TGTGCCACCAGCACCGGACAGGGGAAACAGCCCCAGCATTTT
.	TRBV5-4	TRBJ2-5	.	CASSSRTGPSTQETQYF	TGTGCCAGCAGCTCCCGTACAGGGCCAAGTACCCAGGAGACCCAGTACTTC
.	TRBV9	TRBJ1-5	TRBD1	CASSVVDRGSNQPQHF	TGTGCCAGCAGCGTAGTTGACAGGGGCAGCAATCAGCCCCAGCATTTT
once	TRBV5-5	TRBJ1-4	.	CASSLALDTLTGKLFF	TGTGCCAGCAGCTTGGCCCTGGACACATTAACCGGAAAACTGTTTTTT
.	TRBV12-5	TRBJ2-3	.	CASGLDLPDTQYF	TGTGCTAGTGGCTTGGACTTACCCGATACGCAGTATTTT
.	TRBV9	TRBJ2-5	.	CASSSPLVGLETQYF	TGTGCCAGCAGCTCCCCCCTAGTGGGGCTAGAGACCCAGTACTTC
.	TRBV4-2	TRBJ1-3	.	CASSQDQTAGNTIYF	TGTGCCAGCAGCCAAGATCAAACAGCTGGAAACACCATATATTTT
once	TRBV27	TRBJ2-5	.	CASSFRETQYF	TGTGCCAGCAGTTTCCGAGAGACCCAGTACTTC
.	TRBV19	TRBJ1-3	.	CASSISGQVDHSGNTIYF	TGTGCCAGTAGTATAAGCGGTCAGGTGGACCACTCTGGAAACACCATATATTTT
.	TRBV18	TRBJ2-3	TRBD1	CASGTGGTDTQYF	TGTGCCAGCGGAACAGGGGGCACAGATACGCAGTATTTT
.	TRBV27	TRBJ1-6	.	CASSDRPGVGNSPLHF	TGTGCCAGCAGTGACCGTCCAGGGGTTGGTAATTCACCCCTCCACTTT
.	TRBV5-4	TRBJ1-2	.	CASSPQGRGYTF	TGTGCCAGCAGCCCCCAGGGTCGCGGCTACACCTTC
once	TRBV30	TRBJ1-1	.	CAWSREQLNTEAFF	TGTGCCTGGAGTCGGGAACAGCTGAACACTGAAGCTTTCTTT
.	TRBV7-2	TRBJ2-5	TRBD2	CASSGAGGPSETQYF	TGTGCCAGCAGCGGAGCGGGGGGGCCCTCCGAGACCCAGTACTTC
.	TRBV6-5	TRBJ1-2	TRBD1	CASSPRTGSLYGYTF	TGTGCCAGCAGTCCGAGGACAGGGAGTCTCTATGGCTACACCTTC
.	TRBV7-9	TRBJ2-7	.	CASSSDSSSYEQYF	TGTGCCAGCAGCTCGGACAGTAGCTCCTACGAGCAGTACTTC
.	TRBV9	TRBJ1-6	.	CASSVSRENSPLHF	TGTGCCAGCAGCGTCAGTCGGGAAAATTCACCCCTCCACTTT
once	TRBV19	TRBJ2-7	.	CASSIDTPRQRHPHADPYEQYF	TGTGCCAGTAGTATAGACACCCCGCGACAGCGTCACCCACACGCGGACCCCTACGAGCAGTACTTC
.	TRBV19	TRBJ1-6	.	CASSITPDGVSNSPLHF	TGTGCCAGTAGTATAACCCCGGACGGGGTATCGAATTCACCCCTCCACTTT
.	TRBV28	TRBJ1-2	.	CASSLNRDYGYTF	TGTGCCAGCAGTTTAAACCGAGACTATGGCTACACCTTC
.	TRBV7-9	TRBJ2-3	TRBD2	CASSFRTSGGSNTQYF	TGTGCCAGCAGCTTTCGGACTAGCGGGGGGTCAAATACGCAGTATTTT
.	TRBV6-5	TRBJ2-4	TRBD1	CASSYLPGQGSIQYF	TGTGCCAGCAGTTACCTCCCGGGACAGGGTAGCATTCAGTACTTC
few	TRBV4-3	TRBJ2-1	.	CASSQAGGDEQFF	TGCGCCAGCAGCCAAGCAGGCGGGGATGAGCAGTTCTTC
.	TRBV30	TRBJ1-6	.	CAWSGLNPGNSPLHF	TGTGCCTGGAGTGGACTGAACCCTGGAAATTCACCCCTCCACTTT
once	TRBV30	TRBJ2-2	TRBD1	CAWSVIRGFKGGELFF	TGTGCCTGGAGTGTAATCAGGGGGTTTAAGGGCGGGGAGCTGTTTTTT
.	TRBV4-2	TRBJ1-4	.	CASSQVGSGEKLFF	TGTGCCAGCAGCCAAGTGGGGAGCGGGGAAAAACTGTTTTTT
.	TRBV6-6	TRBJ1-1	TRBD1	CASSSQGRTEAFF	TGTGCCAGCAGTTCACAGGGGAGAACTGAAGCTTTCTTT
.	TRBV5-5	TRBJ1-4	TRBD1	CASSMYTGGVNEKLFF	TGTGCCAGCAGCATGTATACAGGGGGGGTTAATGAAAAACTGTTTTTT
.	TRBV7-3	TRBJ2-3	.	CASSLLAVGDTQYF	TGTGCCAGCAGCTTATTAGCGGTAGGAGATACGCAGTATTTT
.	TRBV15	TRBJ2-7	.	CATSRDVPSAYEQYF	TGTGCCACCAGCAGAGATGTGCCTTCGGCCTACGAGCAGTACTTC
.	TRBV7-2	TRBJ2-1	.	CASSLGSGYNEQFF	TGTGCCAGCAGCTTGGGGAGCGGTTACAATGAGCAGTTCTTC
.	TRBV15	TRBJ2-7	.	CATSRSGSSYEQYF	TGTGCCACCAGCAGGTCCGGGAGCTCCTACGAGCAGTACTTC
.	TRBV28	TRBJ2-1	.	CASSAGSYNEQFF	TGTGCCAGCAGTGCAGGGTCCTACAATGAGCAGTTCTTC
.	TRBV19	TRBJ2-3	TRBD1	CASSMGQGRRSTDTQYF	TGTGCCAGTAGTATGGGACAGGGGCGACGTAGCACAGATACGCAGTATTTT
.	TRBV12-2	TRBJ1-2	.	CASRPGKGTEDYGYTF	TGTGCAAGTCGCCCTGGAAAGGGGACAGAGGACTATGGCTACACCTTC
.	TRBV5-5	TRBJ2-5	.	CASSSQQGLQETQYF	TGTGCCAGCAGCTCCCAACAGGGCCTCCAAGAGACCCAGTACTTC
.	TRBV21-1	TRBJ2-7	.	CASSCPRSKREQYF	TGTGCCAGCAGCTGCCCAAGGAGTAAGAGAGAGCAGTACTTC
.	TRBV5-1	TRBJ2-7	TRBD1	CASRKGTDYEQYF	TGCGCCAGCAGAAAAGGGACAGACTACGAGCAGTACTTC
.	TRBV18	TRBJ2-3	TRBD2	CASSPLAGSTDTQYF	TGTGCCAGCTCACCACTAGCGGGGAGCACAGATACGCAGTATTTT
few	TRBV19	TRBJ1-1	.	CASRGPDSHTSEAFF	TGTGCCAGTAGGGGCCCCGACAGTCATACCTCTGAAGCTTTCTTT
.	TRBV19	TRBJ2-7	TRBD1	CASSLTGTGGTFPYEQYF	TGTGCCAGTAGTTTAACCGGGACAGGGGGTACATTTCCCTACGAGCAGTACTTC
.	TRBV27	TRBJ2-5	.	CASSLLGGGETQYF	TGTGCCAGCAGTTTATTGGGGGGAGGAGAGACCCAGTACTTC
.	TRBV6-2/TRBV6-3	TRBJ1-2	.	CASTPGSRDWDLRDGYTF	TGTGCCAGCACCCCCGGGTCCAGGGACTGGGATCTCCGAGATGGCTACACCTTC
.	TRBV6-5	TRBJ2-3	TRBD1	CASSPDRGGDTQYF	TGTGCCAGCAGCCCGGACAGGGGCGGGGATACGCAGTATTTT
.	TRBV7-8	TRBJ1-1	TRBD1	CASSTGQGMRAFF	TGTGCCAGCAGCACAGGACAGGGAATGCGAGCTTTCTTT
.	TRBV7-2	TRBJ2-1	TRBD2	CASSLTSGAHNEQFF	TGTGCCAGCAGCTTAACCAGCGGGGCACACAATGAGCAGTTCTTC
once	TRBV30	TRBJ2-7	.	CAWSVLNYEQYF	TGTGCCTGGAGTGTACTCAACTACGAGCAGTACTTC
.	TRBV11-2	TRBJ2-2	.	CASSLYPPARGGELFF	TGTGCCAGCAGCTTATACCCCCCGGCCCGCGGCGGGGAGCTGTTTTTT
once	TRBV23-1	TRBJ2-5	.	CASSQSGGGRETQYF	TGCGCCAGCAGTCAAAGTGGGGGGGGCCGAGAGACCCAGTACTTC
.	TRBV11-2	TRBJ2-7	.	CASSFDMSSYEQYF	TGTGCCAGCAGCTTCGACATGAGCTCCTACGAGCAGTACTTC
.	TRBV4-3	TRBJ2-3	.	CASSQDLLSTDTQYF	TGCGCCAGCAGCCAAGATCTTCTGTCCACAGATACGCAGTATTTT
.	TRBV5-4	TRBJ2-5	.	CASSFFRGSEETQYF	TGTGCCAGCAGCTTTTTCCGGGGGTCGGAAGAGACCCAGTACTTC
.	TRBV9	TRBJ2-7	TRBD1	CASSEGTGLAGRYF	TGTGCCAGCAGCGAAGGGACAGGTTTGGCGGGGCGGTACTTC
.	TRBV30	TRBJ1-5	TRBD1	CAWSAQGQPNQPQHF	TGTGCCTGGAGTGCCCAGGGACAGCCCAATCAGCCCCAGCATTTT
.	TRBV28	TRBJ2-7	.	CASTPRPPQGKQYF	TGTGCCAGCACCCCACGACCCCCACAGGGTAAGCAGTACTTC
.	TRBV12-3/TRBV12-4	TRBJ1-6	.	CASSLGGDSPLHF	TGTGCCAGCAGTTTAGGGGGCGATTCACCCCTCCACTTT
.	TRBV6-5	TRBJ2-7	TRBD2	CASSPAGVLREQYF	TGTGCCAGCAGCCCAGCGGGGGTACTAAGGGAGCAGTACTTC